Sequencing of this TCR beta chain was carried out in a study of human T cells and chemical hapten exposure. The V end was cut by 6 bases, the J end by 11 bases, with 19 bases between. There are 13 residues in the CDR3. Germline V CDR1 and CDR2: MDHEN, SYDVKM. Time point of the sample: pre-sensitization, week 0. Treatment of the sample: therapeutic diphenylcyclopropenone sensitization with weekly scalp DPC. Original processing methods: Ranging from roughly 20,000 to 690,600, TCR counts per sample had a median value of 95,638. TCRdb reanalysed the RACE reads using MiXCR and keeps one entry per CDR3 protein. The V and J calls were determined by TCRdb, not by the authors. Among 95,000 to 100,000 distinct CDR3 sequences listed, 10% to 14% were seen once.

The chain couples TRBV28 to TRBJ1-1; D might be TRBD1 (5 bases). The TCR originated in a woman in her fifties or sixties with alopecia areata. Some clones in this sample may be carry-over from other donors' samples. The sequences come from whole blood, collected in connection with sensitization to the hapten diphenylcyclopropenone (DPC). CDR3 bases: TGTGCCAGCAGCCTCCCCGGGTCCAAGGGGGCTTTCTTT. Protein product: CASSLPGSKGAFF. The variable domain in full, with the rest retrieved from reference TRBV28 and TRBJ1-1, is DVKVTQSSRYLVKRTGEKVFLECVQDMDHENMFWYRQDPGLGLRLIYFSYDVKMKEKGDIPEGYSVSREKKERFSLILESASTNQTSMYLCASSLPGSKGAFFGQGTRLTVV.